The 3 T cell receptor beta chains below all came from one sample that was sequenced in a study of glioma-infiltrating T cells. Amplification of TCR alpha and beta CDR3 regions from RNA used iRepertoire nested multiplex PCR. TCRdb fed the multiplex PCR reads into MiXCR, producing one record per CDR3 protein. The sample records a few hundred thousand distinct CDR3 sequences, more than 35% being singletons. Source material: glioma tissue, nonneoplastic brain tissue, or PBMCs (not recorded which). The receptors shown here come from a human donor with low-grade glioma or glioblastoma, undergoing nonglioma brain surgery, or in good health (not recorded which).

V usage is TRBV7-3 and J usage is TRBJ2-7; no clear D gene. Germline V gives CDR1 SGHTA, CDR2 FQGTGA. CDR3 size: 12 residues. Trimming pared 3 bases from V and 6 bases from J, leaving 9 bases between. This CDR3 is CASSFPPGEQYF. As DNA, the CDR3 is TGTGCCAGCAGCTTCCCCCCCGGCGAGCAGTACTTC.

This clonotype was recorded many times. CDR3 bases: TGTGCCAGCAGTTACTTGGACAGGGGGCACGAGCAGTACTTC. Amino acid sequence: CASSYLDRGHEQYF. The V and J genes are TRBV6-2 or TRBV6-3 and TRBJ2-7; 11 bases map to TRBD1. The CDR3 is 14 amino acids. J gave up 5 bases and V 1 base, and 1 base lay outside the gene matches. Germline loops: CDR1 MNHEY, CDR2 SVGEGT.

This clonotype has just a few counts. This chain uses TRBV7-9 with TRBJ2-2; unclear D gene. CDR1 SEHNR and CDR2 FQNEAQ come from the germline V gene (reference sequence). V dropped 1 base and J dropped 9 bases, with 12 bases sitting between them. The CDR3 extends over 14 amino acids. The CDR3 sequence: CASSLGGIHRELFF. For the CDR3, the DNA is TGTGCCAGCAGCTTAGGGGGAATTCACCGGGAGCTGTTTTTT.